One sample yielded the 5 T cell receptor beta chains listed below, sequenced in a study of technical replicates of blood from several donors. Clones were read by immunoSEQ multiplex PCR, and TCRdb kept only the in-frame ones, dropping some. The sample consists of about 81,000 clones, about 81% of them appearing once. Sample: PBMCs. The receptors were gathered from a human donor in good health. Some clones in this sample may be carry-over from other donors' samples.

As DNA, the CDR3 is TGTGCCAGCAGCTTGGGCGGGGTTATCACAGATACGCAGTATTTT. Protein product: CASSLGGVITDTQYF. V gene TRBV5-6 combines with J gene TRBJ2-3; D is possibly TRBD2 (6 bases). Trimming cost V 0 bases and J 2 bases, with 10 bases left between them. Germline CDR1 is SGHDT and CDR2 is YYEEEE. The CDR3 extends over 15 amino acids.

This chain uses TRBV7-3 with TRBJ2-7; TRBD1 agrees at 10 bases. The CDR3 extends over 15 amino acids. V lost 5 bases and J lost 1; bases outside the gene matches: 5. Germline V lookup: CDR1 SGHTA, CDR2 FQGTGA. CDR3 region: CASSGPGQGSYEQYF. Here the CDR3 DNA reads TGTGCCAGCAGCGGACCGGGACAGGGGTCCTACGAGCAGTACTTC.

The CDR3, as DNA: TGTGCCACCAGCAGAGATTTGAGAGATACGCAGTATTTT. This sequence encodes CATSRDLRDTQYF. The V gene is TRBV15, the J gene TRBJ2-3; no definite D call. The V gene lost 0 bases and the J gene lost 5 bases, with 6 bases spanning the gap. Germline CDR1 reads LNHNV; CDR2 reads YYDKDF (reference sequence). The length of the CDR3 is 13 residues.

This clone was counted once. The rearrangement joins TRBV2 to TRBJ1-3, with D uncertain. Trimming removed 5 bases from V and 0 bases from J, with 8 bases in between. The CDR3 has 14 amino acids. CDR1 is SNHLY and CDR2 is FYNNEI in the germline V gene. CDR3 region: CASSFPGSGNTIYF. Here the CDR3 DNA reads TGTGCCAGCAGTTTCCCGGGCTCTGGAAACACCATATATTTT.

The chain is built from TRBV5-6 and TRBJ1-5; tentative D call: TRBD1 (5 bases). The CDR3 contains 14 residues. V was trimmed by 4 bases and J by 2 bases, leaving 10 bases between them. Germline CDR1 and CDR2: SGHDT and YYEEEE. CDR3 sequence (DNA): TGTGCCAGCAGCGGAGGGGACGGCAATCAGCCCCAGCATTTT. This codes for CASSGGDGNQPQHF.